These T cell receptor beta chains were read from a single sample in a study of vaccination and CD4 T cells after COVID-19. In TCRdb, the PCR reads were re-called with MiXCR into one record per CDR3 protein. The table lists almost 20,000 distinct CDR3 sequences, 80% of them singletons. These receptors' targets are unknown. Sequences were derived from CD4+ T cells from blood, cultured in vitro, sampled after SARS-CoV-2 vaccination. The receptors here all came from a human donor who received a COVID-19 vaccine. CDR3s include the opening cysteine and the closing phenylalanine or tryptophan. The order of the fields is J gene, D gene, V gene, clone size, CDR3 protein, CDR3 DNA. D genes are given only for firm matches. Size values are once, few and many counts, or a class for expanded clones, and some rows have none.

J: TRBJ1-1; D: NA; V: TRBV15; size: NA; CDR3: CATSRGRVATEAFF; DNA: TGTGCCACCAGCAGAGGCAGGGTGGCCACTGAAGCTTTCTTT
J: TRBJ1-1; D: NA; V: TRBV12-3/TRBV12-4; size: few; CDR3: CASSREEPFTEAFF; DNA: TGTGCCAGCAGTAGGGAGGAACCTTTCACTGAAGCTTTCTTT
J: TRBJ1-1; D: NA; V: TRBV24-1; size: NA; CDR3: CATARGLRTEAFF; DNA: TGTGCCACTGCGCGAGGGCTAAGGACTGAAGCTTTCTTT
J: TRBJ2-7; D: NA; V: TRBV27; size: NA; CDR3: CASTGAAYEQYF; DNA: TGTGCCAGTACAGGAGCGGCCTACGAGCAGTACTTC
J: TRBJ1-1; D: TRBD1; V: TRBV19; size: few; CDR3: CASLQGAEAFF; DNA: TGTGCCAGTCTCCAGGGGGCTGAAGCTTTCTTT
J: TRBJ2-3; D: NA; V: TRBV9; size: NA; CDR3: CASSQRLVSGDTQYF; DNA: TGTGCCAGCAGCCAACGACTAGTATCAGGAGATACGCAGTATTTT
J: TRBJ1-4; D: NA; V: TRBV29-1; size: NA; CDR3: CSVAEGRPNEKLFF; DNA: TGCAGCGTTGCTGAGGGGCGTCCTAATGAAAAACTGTTTTTT
J: TRBJ1-1; D: NA; V: TRBV15; size: NA; CDR3: CATSRNGAEAFF; DNA: TGTGCCACCAGCAGAAACGGAGCTGAAGCTTTCTTT
J: TRBJ1-5; D: NA; V: TRBV20-1; size: few; CDR3: CSAVKGSSNQPQHF; DNA: TGCAGTGCCGTTAAGGGTAGTTCCAATCAGCCCCAGCATTTT
J: TRBJ2-5; D: NA; V: TRBV20-1; size: NA; CDR3: CSARDWRVETQYF; DNA: TGCAGTGCTAGGGACTGGAGGGTAGAGACCCAGTACTTT
J: TRBJ1-1; D: NA; V: TRBV3-1; size: NA; CDR3: CASSQDKRDFTEAFF; DNA: TGTGCCAGCAGCCAAGATAAAAGGGATTTTACTGAAGCTTTCTTT
J: TRBJ1-1; D: NA; V: TRBV5-6; size: NA; CDR3: CASSFRSGNTEAFF; DNA: TGTGCCAGCAGCTTCCGGAGCGGGAACACTGAAGCTTTCTTT
J: TRBJ2-1; D: NA; V: TRBV20-1; size: once; CDR3: CSARDWRNYNEQFF; DNA: TGCAGTGCTAGAGATTGGCGCAACTACAATGAGCAGTTCTTC
J: TRBJ2-1; D: TRBD2; V: TRBV24-1; size: large; CDR3: CATSDEVAGNNEQFF; DNA: TGTGCCACCAGTGATGAGGTAGCGGGTAACAATGAGCAGTTCTTC
J: TRBJ2-3; D: TRBD2; V: TRBV20-1; size: few; CDR3: CSALAGTSTDTQYF; DNA: TGCAGTGCCCTAGCGGGGACTAGCACAGATACGCAGTATTTT
J: TRBJ2-3; D: TRBD2; V: TRBV20-1; size: NA; CDR3: CSVPRSGGAEGADTQYF; DNA: TGCAGTGTCCCCCGGAGCGGGGGGGCAGAGGGGGCAGATACGCAGTATTTT
J: TRBJ2-3; D: NA; V: TRBV12-3/TRBV12-4; size: NA; CDR3: CASSSLRGSPHGTDTQYF; DNA: TGTGCCAGCAGTTCCCTCCGGGGTAGCCCCCACGGCACAGATACGCAGTATTTT
J: TRBJ1-5; D: NA; V: TRBV6-1; size: NA; CDR3: CASSEVAGGNQPQHF; DNA: TGTGCCAGCAGTGAAGTGGCAGGGGGCAATCAGCCCCAGCATTTT
J: TRBJ2-7; D: NA; V: TRBV11-2; size: NA; CDR3: CASSLWQVGSYEQYF; DNA: TGTGCCAGCAGCTTATGGCAGGTAGGATCCTACGAGCAGTACTTC
J: TRBJ2-7; D: NA; V: TRBV24-1; size: NA; CDR3: CATSDSTTAPDRRPNEQYF; DNA: TGTGCCACCAGTGATTCAACCACAGCTCCAGACAGGAGACCTAACGAGCAGTACTTC
J: TRBJ2-3; D: NA; V: TRBV7-2; size: NA; CDR3: CASSADSTDTQYF; DNA: TGTGCCAGCAGCGCGGACAGCACAGATACGCAGTATTTT
J: TRBJ1-5; D: TRBD1; V: TRBV19; size: NA; CDR3: CASSRRDRGYQPQHF; DNA: TGTGCCAGTAGTCGCCGGGACAGGGGTTACCAGCCCCAGCATTTT
J: TRBJ2-3; D: NA; V: TRBV21-1; size: few; CDR3: CASRQGRAVSTDTQYF; DNA: TGTGCCAGCCGACAAGGAAGAGCGGTCAGCACAGATACGCAGTATTTT
J: TRBJ1-1; D: TRBD1; V: TRBV5-1; size: NA; CDR3: CASRFRGDTEAFF; DNA: TGCGCCAGCCGATTCAGGGGGGACACTGAAGCTTTCTTT
J: TRBJ1-5; D: NA; V: TRBV6-5; size: NA; CDR3: CASSYSRDQPQHF; DNA: TGTGCCAGCAGTTACTCGAGGGATCAGCCCCAGCATTTT
J: TRBJ1-5; D: NA; V: TRBV6-1; size: NA; CDR3: CASSATVSRPQHF; DNA: TGTGCCAGCAGTGCAACAGTAAGTCGGCCCCAGCATTTT